Below are 12 T cell receptor beta chains sequenced from a single sample in a study of spatial heterogeneity in lung cancer. Which antigens these TCRs recognize remains unknown. TCRdb ran MiXCR on the 5' RACE reads and lists one entry per CDR3 protein. The sample gives about 4,800 distinct CDR3 sequences, more than 7.5% of which show up once; over 25% is in the top ten. Findings and caveats of the study: Within tumors, counts of expanded alpha and beta TCRs tracked tumor mutation counts.

The time point is: sample taken at primary tumor resection. The sequencing here drew on lung tumor tissue, taken at surgery. These TCRs come from a male donor with early-stage non-small cell lung cancer.

The table lists this clonotype with many counts. This chain joins TRBV15 and TRBJ1-5; 10 bases align to TRBD1. Per germline, CDR1 LNHNV and CDR2 YYDKDF (reference sequence). The junction had 5 bases not matched to a gene; V was cut back by 0 bases and J by 6 bases. This CDR3 has 16 residues. The CDR3 protein is CATSRDLGQGFQPQHF. The CDR3 nucleotides read TGTGCCACCAGCAGAGATCTGGGACAGGGGTTTCAGCCCCAGCATTTT.

This clonotype was counted many times. Compared with germline, one end of the junction differs, possibly owing to a read error. This chain joins TRBV5-4 and TRBJ2-7, with 9 positions matching TRBD2. The CDR3 contains 15 residues. Per the germline V gene, CDR1 is SGHNT and CDR2 is YYREEE (reference sequence). DNA for the CDR3: TGTGTCAGCAGCGGAACTAGCGGGTGGATCAGGGAGCAGTACTTC. Its protein product is CVSSGTSGWIREQYF.

In its sample, this clonotype ranks as medium-sized. The chain joins TRBV29-1 to TRBJ1-5; no firm D call. This CDR3 comprises 11 residues. Trimming took 3 bases from V and 6 from J, leaving 6 bases between them. Germline CDR1 and CDR2: SQVTM and ANQGSEA. The CDR3 DNA follows: TGCAGCGTTGATCGATTTCAGCCCCAGCATTTT. This sequence encodes CSVDRFQPQHF.

This clonotype is categorized as medium-sized. V and J are TRBV3-1 and TRBJ1-2, with 12 nucleotides matching TRBD1. The junction had 13 bases not matched to a gene; V was cut back by 3 bases and J by 5 bases. Germline CDR1 reads LGHDT; CDR2 reads YNNKEL (reference sequence). The CDR3 is 18 amino acids. The CDR3 DNA follows: TGTGCCAGCAGCCATTCCGGGACAGGGGGCGATTTGTCGTATGGCTACACCTTC. As protein: CASSHSGTGGDLSYGYTF.

This clonotype is labeled as medium-sized. The chain joins TRBV6-2 or TRBV6-3 to TRBJ2-1; 11 bases align to TRBD2. The CDR3 is made up of 14 amino acids. CDR1 MNHEY and CDR2 SVGEGT come from the germline V gene. V shed 4 bases, J shed 12 bases, and the junction held 8 bases outside the gene matches. CDR3 protein: CASSSPTSGVGQFF. As DNA, the CDR3 is TGTGCCAGCAGTTCCCCGACTAGCGGGGTTGGGCAGTTCTTC.

This clonotype ranks as medium-sized (0.01 to 0.1%). The CDR3 reads CASSLAGANTGELFF. CDR3 DNA: TGCGCCAGCAGCTTGGCAGGGGCGAACACCGGGGAGCTGTTTTTT. The chain joins TRBV5-1 to TRBJ2-2, with a tentative D call TRBD1 (6 bases). Germline CDR1 reads SGHRS; CDR2 reads YFSETQ. The CDR3 loop spans 15 amino acids. Trimming shortened V by 0 bases and J by 0 bases, and 6 bases separated the two germline ends.

This clonotype was seen ten or more times. The chain recombines TRBV4-3 with TRBJ2-5; no firm D call. Deletions cut 0 bases from V and 3 bases from J, with 8 bases between. CDR1 is LGHNA and CDR2 is YSLEER in the germline V gene. The CDR3 extends over 14 amino acids. CDR3 amino acids: CASSQDLAEETQYF. The CDR3, as DNA: TGCGCCAGCAGCCAAGATCTGGCGGAAGAGACCCAGTACTTC.

In its sample, this clonotype was seen many times. The chain joins TRBV6-1 to TRBJ2-3; D could derive from TRBD1 or TRBD2 (5 bases each). The CDR3 consists of 17 residues. V was pared by 1 base and J by 4 bases, with 18 bases between. CDR1 MNHNS and CDR2 SASEGT come from the germline V gene. CDR3 sequence: CASSEVGVSLGPDTQYF. The CDR3 DNA follows: TGTGCCAGCAGTGAAGTGGGGGTCAGTCTAGGCCCAGATACGCAGTATTTT.

This clonotype was picked up many times. The chain links TRBV20-1 to TRBJ2-3; 11 bases are a match to TRBD2. The CDR3 has 14 residues. J was trimmed by 5 bases and V by 6 bases; bases with no gene match: 7. Per the germline V gene, CDR1 is DFQATT and CDR2 is SNEGSKA (reference sequence). In DNA, the CDR3 is TGCAGTGCCCATGATCTAGCGGGAGGAGATACGCAGTATTTT. Protein product: CSAHDLAGGDTQYF.

The table lists this clonotype with many counts. The chain joins TRBV20-1 to TRBJ2-1; D may correspond to TRBD1 or TRBD2 (5 bases each). This CDR3 is built from 13 residues. Germline-derived CDR1 and CDR2 are DFQATT and SNEGSKA (reference sequence). With 5 bases removed from V and 5 bases from J, the gap between germline ends came to 13 bases. CDR3: CSAGDLVNNEQFF. The CDR3 DNA reads TGCAGTGCTGGGGACCTGGTAAACAATGAGCAGTTCTTC.

This clonotype is medium-sized within its sample. The chain carries TRBV18 and TRBJ1-6, with D hard to call. V lost 5 bases to trimming and J lost 7 bases, with 3 bases between them. CDR3 length: 11 amino acids. Germline lookup yields CDR1 KGHSH and CDR2 LQKENI. In DNA form, the CDR3 reads TGTGCCAGCTCAATGAATTCACCCCTCCACTTT. It yields the protein CASSMNSPLHF.

This clonotype was counted at least ten times. V and J are TRBV20-1 and TRBJ2-1; 15 nucleotides line up with TRBD2. CDR3 length: 15 residues. CDR1 and CDR2 from the germline V gene are DFQATT and SNEGSKA (reference sequence). J lost 3 bases, V lost 6 bases, and 3 bases had no gene match. The CDR3 sequence is CSAEGLAGGYNEQFF. CDR3 coding DNA: TGCAGTGCCGAGGGACTAGCGGGGGGCTACAATGAGCAGTTCTTC.